This T cell receptor beta chain was sequenced for a study of shared clonotypes between healthy human individuals. The study, taken as a whole, reports: The sharing of 4.5% to 5% of naive CD4 clonotypes was seen across several donors.

Measured with immunoSEQ multiplex PCR; TCRdb has only the in-frame clones, and not every one. The sample lists roughly 1 million clones; about 75% were seen once. About this clone itself: Its antigen is undetermined.

Sample: memory CD4+ T cells sorted from blood. Subset denoted: CD45RA-negative fraction. The receptor was isolated from a man between 18 and 29 years old in good health.

The DNA for the CDR3 is TGTGCCAGCAGCTTTACAGGTACTACCAATCAGCCCCAGCATTTT. It yields the protein CASSFTGTTNQPQHF. The chain recombines TRBV7-2 with TRBJ1-5; a possible D gene is TRBD1 (5 bases). From germline, CDR1 is SGHTA and CDR2 FQGNSA. This CDR3 is built from 15 residues. Trimming took off 3 bases at V and 3 bases at J, with 12 bases between the two ends.